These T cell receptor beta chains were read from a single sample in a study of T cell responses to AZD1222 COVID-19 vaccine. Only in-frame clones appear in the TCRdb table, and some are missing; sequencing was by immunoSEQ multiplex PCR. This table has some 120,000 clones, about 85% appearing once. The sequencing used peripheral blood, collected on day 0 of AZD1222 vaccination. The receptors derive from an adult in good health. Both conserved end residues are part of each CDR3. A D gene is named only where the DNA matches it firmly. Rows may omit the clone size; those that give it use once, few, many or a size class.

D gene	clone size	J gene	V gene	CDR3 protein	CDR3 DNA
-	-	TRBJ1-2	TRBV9	CASSAEGVATYGYTF	TGTGCCAGCAGCGCCGAGGGGGTAGCGACCTATGGCTACACCTTC
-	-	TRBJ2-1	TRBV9	CASSAQGQGYNEQFF	TGTGCCAGCAGCGCCCAGGGGCAGGGTTACAATGAGCAGTTCTTC
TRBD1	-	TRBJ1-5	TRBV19	CASRGAGQGANQPQHF	TGTGCCAGTAGAGGGGCGGGACAGGGCGCCAATCAGCCCCAGCATTTT
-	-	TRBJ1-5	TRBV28	CASSIGGSGRPQHF	TGTGCCAGCAGTATAGGGGGGTCCGGGAGGCCCCAGCATTTT
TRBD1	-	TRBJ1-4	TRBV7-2	CASSDRTGANEKLFF	TGTGCCAGCAGCGATCGGACAGGGGCTAATGAAAAACTGTTTTTT
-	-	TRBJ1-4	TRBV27	CASSFQGLNEKLFF	TGTGCCAGCAGTTTCCAGGGATTAAACGAAAAACTGTTTTTT
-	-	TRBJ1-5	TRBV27	CASSLRGAGQPQHF	TGTGCCAGCAGTTTGAGGGGGGCTGGGCAGCCCCAGCATTTT
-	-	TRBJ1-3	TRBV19	CASIPQAGRNTIYF	TGTGCCAGTATTCCGCAGGCTGGACGGAACACCATATATTTT
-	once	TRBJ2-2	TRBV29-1	CSVEGDGARVFF	TGCAGCGTTGAAGGGGACGGGGCACGTGTGTTTTTT
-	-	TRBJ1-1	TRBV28	CASSLVVRSEAFF	TGTGCCAGCAGTTTAGTAGTAAGATCCGAAGCTTTCTTT
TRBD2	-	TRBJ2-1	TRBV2	CASSESRAGGQKGNHEQFF	TGTGCCAGCAGTGAATCCCGAGCGGGAGGGCAGAAGGGAAACCATGAGCAGTTCTTC
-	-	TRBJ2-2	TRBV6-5	CASKGQTANTGELFF	TGTGCCAGCAAAGGACAGACTGCGAACACCGGGGAGCTGTTTTTT
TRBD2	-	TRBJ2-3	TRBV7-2	CASSSPLAGGTDTQYF	TGTGCCAGCAGCTCCCCACTAGCGGGGGGGACAGATACGCAGTATTTT
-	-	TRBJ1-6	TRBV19	CASSRHDSPLHF	TGTGCCAGTAGTAGACACGATTCACCCCTCCACTTT
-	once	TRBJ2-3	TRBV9	CASSVDGRTDTQYF	TGTGCCAGCAGCGTAGATGGAAGGACAGATACGCAGTATTTT
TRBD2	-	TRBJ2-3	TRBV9	CASSVGGGTSTDTQYF	TGTGCCAGCAGCGTAGGCGGGGGTACTAGCACAGATACGCAGTATTTT
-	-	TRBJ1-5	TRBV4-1	CASSSTAERPQHF	TGCGCCAGCAGTTCGACTGCCGAGCGGCCCCAGCATTTT
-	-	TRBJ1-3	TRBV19	CASRDRQTGNTIYF	TGTGCCAGTAGGGACCGCCAAACTGGAAACACCATATATTTT